The subject of this entry is one TCR beta chain. Its target is not known. This sample is part of a study of lymphopenia after photon versus proton radiotherapy. Findings and caveats of the study: Post-nadir diversity loss with photons came from oligoclonal expansion, particularly CD8+ Temra cells.

The CDR3 spans 18 residues. The germline gives CDR1 LGHNA, CDR2 YNFKEQ. The V segment lost 3 bases and the J segment 0 bases; nucleotides outside the gene matches: 6. Assay used: immunoSEQ multiplex PCR; TCRdb lists only in-frame clones, some missing. The table records 150,000 to 200,000 clones, more than 85% of them present only once. This sequence was found in a man over 45 with gastric cancer. Specimen: peripheral blood, collected from a patient treated with photon-based radiotherapy. V is TRBV4-2 and J is TRBJ2-1, with 12 positions matching TRBD2. The CDR3 here is CASSQLAGGKSSYNEQFF. As DNA, the CDR3 is TGTGCCAGCAGCCAGCTAGCGGGAGGGAAAAGCTCCTACAATGAGCAGTTCTTC.